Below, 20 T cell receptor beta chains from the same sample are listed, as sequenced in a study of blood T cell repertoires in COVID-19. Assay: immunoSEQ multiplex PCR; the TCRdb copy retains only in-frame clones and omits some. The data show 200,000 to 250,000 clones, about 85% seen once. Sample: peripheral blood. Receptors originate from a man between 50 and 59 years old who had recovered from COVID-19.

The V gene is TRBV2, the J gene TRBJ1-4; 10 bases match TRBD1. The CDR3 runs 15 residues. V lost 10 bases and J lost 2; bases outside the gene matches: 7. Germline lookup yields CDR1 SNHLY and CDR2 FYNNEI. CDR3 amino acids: CATTGQGLTNEKLFF. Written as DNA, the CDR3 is TGTGCCACCACGGGACAGGGGCTGACTAATGAAAAACTGTTTTTT. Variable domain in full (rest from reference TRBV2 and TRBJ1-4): EPEVTQTPSHQVTQMGQEVILRCVPISNHLYFYWYRQILGQKVEFLVSFYNNEISEKSEIFDDQFSVERPDGSNFTLKIRSTKLEDSAMYFCATTGQGLTNEKLFFGSGTQLSVL.

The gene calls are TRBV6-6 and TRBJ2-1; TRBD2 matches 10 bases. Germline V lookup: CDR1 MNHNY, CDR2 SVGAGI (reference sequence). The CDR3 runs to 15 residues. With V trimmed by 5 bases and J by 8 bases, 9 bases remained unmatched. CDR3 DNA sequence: TGTGCCAGCAGTCCCAGTACTAGCGGGATAGATGAGCAGTTCTTC. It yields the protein CASSPSTSGIDEQFF.

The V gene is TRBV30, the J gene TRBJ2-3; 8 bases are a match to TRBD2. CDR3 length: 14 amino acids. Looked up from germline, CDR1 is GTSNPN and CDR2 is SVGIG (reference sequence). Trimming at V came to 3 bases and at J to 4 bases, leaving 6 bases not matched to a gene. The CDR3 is CAWSPGGASDTQYF. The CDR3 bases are TGTGCCTGGAGCCCGGGGGGGGCCTCAGATACGCAGTATTTT.

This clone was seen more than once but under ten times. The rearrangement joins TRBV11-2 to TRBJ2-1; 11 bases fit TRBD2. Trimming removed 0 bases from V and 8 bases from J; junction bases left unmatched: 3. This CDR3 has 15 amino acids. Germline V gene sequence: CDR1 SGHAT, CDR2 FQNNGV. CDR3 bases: TGTGCCAGCAGCTTAGAGGGACTAGCGGTGTATGAGCAGTTCTTC. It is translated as CASSLEGLAVYEQFF.

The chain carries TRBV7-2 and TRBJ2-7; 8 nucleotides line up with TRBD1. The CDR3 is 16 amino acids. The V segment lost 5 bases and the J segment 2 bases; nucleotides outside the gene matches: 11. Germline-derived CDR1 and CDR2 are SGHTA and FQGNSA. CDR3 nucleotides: TGTGCCAGCAGCCGGACGATCGGGACAGGACCCTACGAGCAGTACTTC. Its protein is CASSRTIGTGPYEQYF.

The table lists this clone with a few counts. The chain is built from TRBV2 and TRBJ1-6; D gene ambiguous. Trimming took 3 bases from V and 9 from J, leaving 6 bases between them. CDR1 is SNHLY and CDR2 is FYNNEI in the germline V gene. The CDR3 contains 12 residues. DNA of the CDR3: TGTGCCAGCAGTGATCCCGGTTCACCCCTCCACTTT. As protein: CASSDPGSPLHF.

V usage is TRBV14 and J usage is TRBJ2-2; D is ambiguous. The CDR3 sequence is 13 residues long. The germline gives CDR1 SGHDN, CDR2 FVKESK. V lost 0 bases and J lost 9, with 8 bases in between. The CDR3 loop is CASSQDFFRELFF. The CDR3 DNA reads TGTGCCAGCAGCCAAGATTTTTTCAGGGAGCTGTTTTTT.

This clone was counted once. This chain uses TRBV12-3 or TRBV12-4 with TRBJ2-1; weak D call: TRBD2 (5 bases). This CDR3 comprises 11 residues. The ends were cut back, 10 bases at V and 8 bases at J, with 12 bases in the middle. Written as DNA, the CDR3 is TGTGCCACCGCCCTGCGGGATGAGCAGTTCTTC. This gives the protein CATALRDEQFF.

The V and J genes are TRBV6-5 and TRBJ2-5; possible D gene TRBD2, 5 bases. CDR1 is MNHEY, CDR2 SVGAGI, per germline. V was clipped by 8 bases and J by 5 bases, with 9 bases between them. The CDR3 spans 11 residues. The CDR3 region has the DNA TGTGCCAGCGCGAAGCGGGAGACCCAGTACTTC. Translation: CASAKRETQYF.

CDR3 amino acids: CASSDRTNYGYTF. The CDR3 DNA follows: TGCGCCAGCAGTGACAGGACTAACTATGGCTACACCTTC. The chain joins TRBV10-2 to TRBJ1-2; D uncertain. Germline loops: CDR1 WSHSY, CDR2 SAAADI. This CDR3 comprises 13 residues. V was pared by 3 bases and J by 0 bases, with 5 bases between.

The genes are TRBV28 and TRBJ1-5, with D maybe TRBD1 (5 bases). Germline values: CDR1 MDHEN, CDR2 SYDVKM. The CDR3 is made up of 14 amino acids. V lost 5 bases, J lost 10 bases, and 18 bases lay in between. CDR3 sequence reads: CASSDGTAFRPQHF. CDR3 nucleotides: TGTGCCAGCAGTGACGGGACTGCTTTTCGACCCCAGCATTTT.

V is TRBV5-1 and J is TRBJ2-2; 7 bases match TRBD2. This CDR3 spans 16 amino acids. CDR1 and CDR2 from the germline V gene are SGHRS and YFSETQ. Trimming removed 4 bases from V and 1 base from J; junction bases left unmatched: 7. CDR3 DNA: TGCGCCAGCAGCCCCCCCCTAGCGGTGAACACCGGGGAGCTGTTTTTT. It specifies CASSPPLAVNTGELFF. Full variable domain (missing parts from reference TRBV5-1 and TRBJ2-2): KAGVTQTPRYLIKTRGQQVTLSCSPISGHRSVSWYQQTPGQGLQFLFEYFSETQRNKGNFPGRFSGRQFSNSRSEMNVSTLELGDSALYLCASSPPLAVNTGELFFGEGSRLTVL.

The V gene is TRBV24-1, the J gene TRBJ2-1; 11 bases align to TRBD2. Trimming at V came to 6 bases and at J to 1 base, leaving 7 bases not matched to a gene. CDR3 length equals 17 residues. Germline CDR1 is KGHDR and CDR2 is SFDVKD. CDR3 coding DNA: TGTGCCACCAGTAACAATAGCGGGAGGGTGTCCTACAATGAGCAGTTCTTC. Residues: CATSNNSGRVSYNEQFF.

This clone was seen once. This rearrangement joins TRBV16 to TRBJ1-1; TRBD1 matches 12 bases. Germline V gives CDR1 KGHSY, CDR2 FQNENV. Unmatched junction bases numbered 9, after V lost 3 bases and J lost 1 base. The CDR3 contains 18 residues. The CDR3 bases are TGTGCCAGCAGCCAGGGACAGGGGGCGAAGCGGGGGAACACTGAAGCTTTCTTT. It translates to CASSQGQGAKRGNTEAFF.

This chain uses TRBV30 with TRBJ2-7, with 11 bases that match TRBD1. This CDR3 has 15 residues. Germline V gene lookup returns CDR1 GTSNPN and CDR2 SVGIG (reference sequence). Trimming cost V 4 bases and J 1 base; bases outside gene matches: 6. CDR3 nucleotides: TGTGCCTGGACGTCCGGGACAGGGGGTTCCTACGAGCAGTACTTC. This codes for CAWTSGTGGSYEQYF.

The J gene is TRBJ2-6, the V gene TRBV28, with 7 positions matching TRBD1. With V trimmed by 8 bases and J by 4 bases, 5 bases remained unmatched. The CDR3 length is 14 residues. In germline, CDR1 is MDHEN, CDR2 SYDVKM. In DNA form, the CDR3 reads TGTGCCAGCTACACAGGGGCGGGGGCCAACGTCCTGACTTTC. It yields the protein CASYTGAGANVLTF.

CDR3 sequence: CASSESRGVYNEQFF. In nucleotides, the CDR3 is TGTGCCAGCAGTGAGAGCAGGGGCGTCTACAATGAGCAGTTCTTC. The chain joins TRBV6-1 to TRBJ2-1; a possible D gene is TRBD1 (6 bases). V was cut by 3 bases and J by 3 bases, with 12 bases left in between. The CDR3 consists of 15 residues. From germline, CDR1 is MNHNS and CDR2 SASEGT.

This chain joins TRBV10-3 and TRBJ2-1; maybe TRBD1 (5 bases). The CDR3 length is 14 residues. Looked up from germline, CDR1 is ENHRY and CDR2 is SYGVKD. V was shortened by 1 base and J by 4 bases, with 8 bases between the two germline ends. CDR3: CAISEWGGYNEQFF. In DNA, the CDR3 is TGTGCCATCAGTGAGTGGGGCGGATACAATGAGCAGTTCTTC.

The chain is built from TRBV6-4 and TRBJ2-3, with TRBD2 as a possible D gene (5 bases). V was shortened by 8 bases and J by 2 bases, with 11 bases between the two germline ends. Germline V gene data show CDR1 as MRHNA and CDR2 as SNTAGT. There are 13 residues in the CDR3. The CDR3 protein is CASGSGYTDTQYF. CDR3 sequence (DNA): TGTGCCAGCGGAAGCGGATACACAGATACGCAGTATTTT.

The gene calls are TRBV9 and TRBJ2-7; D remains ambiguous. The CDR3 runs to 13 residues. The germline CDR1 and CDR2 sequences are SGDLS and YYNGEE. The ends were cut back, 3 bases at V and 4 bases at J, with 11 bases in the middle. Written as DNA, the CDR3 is TGTGCCAGCAGCGCTGTAGCTGGTTACGAGCAGTACTTC. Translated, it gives CASSAVAGYEQYF.